The source of this TCR beta chain is a study of blood T cell repertoires in COVID-19. For the study at large: Acute-phase and convalescent COVID-19 samples originated in the United States, Italy and Spain. In each case, the material was cDNA or gDNA derived from T cells, B-cell-depleted T cells, or PBMCs.

Assignments of participants to cohorts depended upon their own reported clinical history. As handled by the study authors: The assay estimated nucleated cells by amplifying reference gene primers. Here immunoSEQ multiplex PCR was the method, and the copy in TCRdb shows in-frame clones only, minus some. That table furnishes V, J and clone size, whereas the DNA furnished D and trimming. The table includes roughly 360,000 clones, around 87% detected once. Trimming removed 6 bases from V and 6 bases from J, with 9 bases in between. The CDR3 runs to 12 residues. Germline V gene data show CDR1 as SNHLY and CDR2 as FYNNEI.

The TCR was taken from a woman in her twenties or thirties with acute COVID-19. The chain has TRBV2 and TRBJ1-5; tentatively, D is TRBD1 (6 bases). The sample consisted of PBMCs or T cells enriched from blood (not recorded which). The CDR3 DNA reads TGTGCCAGCAGCCCCAGGGGTCAGCCCCAGCATTTT. Translated, it gives CASSPRGQPQHF.